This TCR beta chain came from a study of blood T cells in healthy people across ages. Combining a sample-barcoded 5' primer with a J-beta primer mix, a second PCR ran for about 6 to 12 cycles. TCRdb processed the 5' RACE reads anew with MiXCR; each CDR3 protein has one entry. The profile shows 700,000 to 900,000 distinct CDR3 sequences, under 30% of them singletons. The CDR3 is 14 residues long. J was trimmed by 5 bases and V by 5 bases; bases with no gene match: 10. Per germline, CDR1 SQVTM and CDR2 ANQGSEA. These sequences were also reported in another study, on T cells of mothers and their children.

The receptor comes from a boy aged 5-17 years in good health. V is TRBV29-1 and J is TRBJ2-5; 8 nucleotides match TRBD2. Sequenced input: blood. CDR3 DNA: TGCAGCGTTAACGGACTAGCCGGAGGGGAGACCCAGTACTTC. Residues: CSVNGLAGGETQYF. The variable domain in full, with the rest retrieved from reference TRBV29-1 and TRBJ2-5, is SAVISQKPSRDICQRGTSLTIQCQVDSQVTMMFWYRQQPGQSLTLIATANQGSEATYESGFVIDKFPISRPNLTFSTLTVSNMSPEDSSIYLCSVNGLAGGETQYFGPGTRLLVL.